The source of this T cell receptor (beta chain) is a study of TIL therapy for anti-PD-1-resistant metastatic lung cancer. Study as a whole: Patients then received nivolumab; progressors got lymphodepletion, TIL and IL-2. Median patient age was nearly 55, ranging roughly 35-85 years. Tumors carried a median about 1.6 non-synonymous mutations per megabase.

To note about this clone: Antigen specificity is unknown.

Stated time point: pre-treatment sample, taken before nivolumab and TIL therapy. Findings and limits, study-wide: The cohort had more treatment-naive, never-smoker and oncogene-addicted patients than typical.

This was the immunoSEQ v3 assay. TCRdb's table, derived via immunoSEQ multiplex PCR, lists solely in-frame clones and lacks some. The sample holds under 20,000 clones, over 75% seen once. The length of the CDR3 is 15 residues. CDR1 is LGHNA, CDR2 YSLEER, per germline. V lost 0 bases, J lost 3 bases, and 12 bases lay in between. The starting material was blood, obtained at baseline. This chain links TRBV4-3 with TRBJ2-7; D gene unclear. This clonotype was obtained from a person between 25 and 80 years old with non-small cell lung cancer. CDR3 nucleotides: TGCGCCAGCAGCCAAGAGGGAAGCCAAGGCTACGAGCAGTACTTC. Translating gives CASSQEGSQGYEQYF.